These 8 T cell receptor beta chains were sequenced from one sample in a study of response to subunit inactivated influenza vaccine. Each CDR3 protein gets one entry after TCRdb re-called the RT-PCR reads with MiXCR. In the table there are about half a million distinct CDR3 sequences, less than 8% of which are singletons. Specimen: PBMCs from blood, collected roughly 24 months after vaccination. The source is a man aged 50-75 years who received an inactivated influenza vaccine.

This clonotype has just a few counts. The CDR3 region is CSGISGGAGETQYF. In nucleotides, the CDR3 is TGCAGCGGGATTAGCGGGGGGGCCGGTGAGACCCAGTACTTC. This rearrangement joins TRBV29-1 to TRBJ2-5; 11 bases fit TRBD2. Germline-derived CDR1 and CDR2 are SQVTM and ANQGSEA. The J segment lost 5 bases and the V segment lost 7 bases, leaving 9 bases of the junction unmatched. The CDR3 contains 14 residues.

The genes are TRBV7-2 and TRBJ2-5; 9 bases match TRBD1. V shed 5 bases, J shed 5 bases, and the junction held 9 bases outside the gene matches. From germline, CDR1 is SGHTA and CDR2 FQGNSA. This CDR3 region has 15 residues. CDR3 in amino acids: CASSPGQGSSETQYF. CDR3 DNA sequence: TGTGCCAGCAGCCCGGGACAGGGTTCATCTGAGACCCAGTACTTC.

Only a few counts were recorded for this clonotype. J is TRBJ2-1 and V is TRBV12-3 or TRBV12-4; no clear D gene. The CDR3 spans 14 residues. V was trimmed by 4 bases and J by 6 bases, leaving 13 bases between them. The CDR3, as DNA: TGTGCCAGCAGTTCGACGCCCAGGAGCAATGAGCAGTTCTTC. Protein sequence: CASSSTPRSNEQFF.

The gene calls are TRBV7-8 and TRBJ1-4; D call uncertain. CDR3 length: 13 residues. Trimming cost V 1 base and J 7 bases, with 7 bases left between them. Germline values: CDR1 SGHVS, CDR2 FQNEAQ. The CDR3: CASSLGRREKLFF. In DNA, the CDR3 is TGTGCCAGCAGCTTAGGAAGACGTGAAAAACTGTTTTTT.

The rearrangement joins TRBV4-2 to TRBJ2-2, with 9 bases fitting TRBD2. With V trimmed by 5 bases and J by 7 bases, 11 bases remained unmatched. The CDR3 is 16 residues long. Per the germline V gene, CDR1 is LGHNA and CDR2 is YNFKEQ. CDR3 in amino acids: CASSTTQRGAGGELFF. Written as DNA, the CDR3 is TGTGCCAGCAGCACAACACAGCGGGGGGCGGGCGGGGAGCTGTTTTTT.

For this clonotype: One end of the junction does not line up with germline, which may come from a read error. The V and J genes are TRBV7-7 and TRBJ2-5; unclear D gene. Germline assignment: CDR1 SSHAT and CDR2 FNYEAQ (reference sequence). The CDR3 runs to 14 residues. CDR3 nucleotides: TGTGCTAGCAGCTTAGACTCGCCCTCGGAGACCCAGTACTTC. Encoded protein: CASSLDSPSETQYF. Full variable domain (rest looked up from reference TRBV7-7 and TRBJ2-5): GAGVSQSPRYKVTKRGQDVTLRCDPISSHATLYWYQQALGQGPEFLTYFNYEAQPDKSGLPSDRFSAERPEGSISTLTIQRTEQRDSAMYRCASSLDSPSETQYFGPGTRLLVL.

The chain combines TRBV11-2 with TRBJ2-3; TRBD2 matches 7 bases. The CDR3 runs 16 residues. CDR1 SGHAT and CDR2 FQNNGV come from the germline V gene. V trimming: 5 bases; J trimming: 5 bases; junction bases outside the gene matches: 13. CDR3 DNA: TGTGCCAGCAGCCCCGGATACAGCGGGAAGGGAGATACGCAGTATTTT. Translation: CASSPGYSGKGDTQYF.

This clonotype was seen a handful of times. The chain is built from TRBV6-2 or TRBV6-3 and TRBJ2-5; D perhaps matches TRBD2 (7 bases). Germline V lookup: CDR1 MNHEY, CDR2 SVGEGT. This CDR3 contains 15 residues. The V and J ends lost 2 bases and 2 bases respectively, with 12 bases between them. CDR3: CASSYMGGAQETQYF. The CDR3 nucleotides read TGTGCCAGCAGTTACATGGGGGGGGCTCAAGAGACCCAGTACTTC.